This T cell receptor beta chain originates from a study of blood T cell repertoires in COVID-19. The germline V gene encodes CDR1 MGHDK and CDR2 SYGVNS. The V and J ends lost 7 bases and 0 bases respectively, with 10 bases between them. CDR3 length: 14 amino acids. Assay: immunoSEQ multiplex PCR; the TCRdb copy retains only in-frame clones and omits some. Among more than 300,000 clones listed, 86% were seen once. The chain uses TRBV25-1 and TRBJ2-1; D possibly corresponds to TRBD2 (5 bases). The receptor's source is a woman aged 50 to 60 with acute or convalescent COVID-19. The specimen was peripheral blood. The CDR3 nucleotides read TGTGCCAGCATTTCGGGAAGCTCCTACAATGAGCAGTTCTTC. It yields the protein CASISGSSYNEQFF. The full variable domain, rest sourced from reference TRBV25-1 and TRBJ2-1, is EADIYQTPRYLVIGTGKKITLECSQTMGHDKMYWYQQDPGMELHLIHYSYGVNSTEKGDLSSESTVSRIRTEHFPLTLESARPSHTSQYLCASISGSSYNEQFFGPGTRLTVL.